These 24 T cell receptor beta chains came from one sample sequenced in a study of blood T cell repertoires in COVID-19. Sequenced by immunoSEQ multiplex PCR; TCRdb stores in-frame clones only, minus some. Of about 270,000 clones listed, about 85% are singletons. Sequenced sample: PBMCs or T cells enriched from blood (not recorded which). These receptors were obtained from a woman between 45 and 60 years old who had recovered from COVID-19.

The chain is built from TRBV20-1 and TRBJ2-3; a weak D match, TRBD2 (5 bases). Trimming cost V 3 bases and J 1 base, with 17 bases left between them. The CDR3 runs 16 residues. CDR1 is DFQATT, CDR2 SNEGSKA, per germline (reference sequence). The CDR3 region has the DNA TGCAGTGCTAGTATCGGAGCGGAGAGGGGCACAGATACGCAGTATTTT. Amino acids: CSASIGAERGTDTQYF.

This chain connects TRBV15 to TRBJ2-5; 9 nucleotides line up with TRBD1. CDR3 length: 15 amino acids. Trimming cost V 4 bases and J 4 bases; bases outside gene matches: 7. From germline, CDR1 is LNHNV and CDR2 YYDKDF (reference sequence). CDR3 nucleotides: TGTGCCACCAGCAAACCGGACAGGGGAGGAGAGACCCAGTACTTC. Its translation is CATSKPDRGGETQYF.

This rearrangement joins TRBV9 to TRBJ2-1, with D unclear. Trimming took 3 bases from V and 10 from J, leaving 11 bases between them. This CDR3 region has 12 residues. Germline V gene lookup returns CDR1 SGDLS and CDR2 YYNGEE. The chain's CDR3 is CASSARVGEQFF. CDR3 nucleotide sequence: TGTGCCAGCAGCGCCCGGGTTGGGGAGCAGTTCTTC.

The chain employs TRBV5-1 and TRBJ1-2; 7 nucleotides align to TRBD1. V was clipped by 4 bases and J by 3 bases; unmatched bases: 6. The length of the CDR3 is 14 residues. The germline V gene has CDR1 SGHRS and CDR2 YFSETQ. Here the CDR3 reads CASSIQGGDYGYTF. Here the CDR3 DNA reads TGCGCCAGCAGCATCCAGGGGGGTGACTATGGCTACACCTTC.

The CDR3 here is CASTTRHLISLGTYDGYTF. CDR3 DNA: TGTGCCAGCACCACCCGTCATTTGATCTCTTTGGGGACTTATGACGGCTACACCTTC. The V and J genes are TRBV27 and TRBJ1-2, with a possible D match to TRBD1 (5 bases). The CDR3 is 19 residues long. The V gene's germline CDR1 is MNHEY and CDR2 SMNVEV (reference sequence). The V end lost 7 bases, the J end lost 8 bases, and 35 bases lay between the germline ends.

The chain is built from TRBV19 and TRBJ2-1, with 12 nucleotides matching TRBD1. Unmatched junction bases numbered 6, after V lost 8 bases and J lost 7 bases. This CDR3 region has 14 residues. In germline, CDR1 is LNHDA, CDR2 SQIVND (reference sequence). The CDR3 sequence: CASARDRGQNEQFF. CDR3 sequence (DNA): TGTGCCAGTGCCCGGGACAGGGGGCAGAATGAGCAGTTCTTC. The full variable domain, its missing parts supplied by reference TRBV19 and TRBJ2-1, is DGGITQSPKYLFRKEGQNVTLSCEQNLNHDAMYWYRQDPGQGLRLIYYSQIVNDFQKGDIAEGYSVSREKKESFPLTVTSAQKNPTAFYLCASARDRGQNEQFFGPGTRLTVL.

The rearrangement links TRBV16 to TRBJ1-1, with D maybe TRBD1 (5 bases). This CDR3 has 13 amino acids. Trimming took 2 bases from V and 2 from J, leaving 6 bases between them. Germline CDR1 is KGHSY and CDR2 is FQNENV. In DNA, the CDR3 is TGTGCCAGCAGCCAAGACAGTAACACTGAAGCTTTCTTT. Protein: CASSQDSNTEAFF.

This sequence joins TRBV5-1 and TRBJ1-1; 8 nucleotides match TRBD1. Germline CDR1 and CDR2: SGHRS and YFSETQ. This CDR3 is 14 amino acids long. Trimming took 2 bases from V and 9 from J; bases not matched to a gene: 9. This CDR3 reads CASSFQTGVRQAFF. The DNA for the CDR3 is TGCGCCAGCAGCTTTCAGACAGGGGTTCGACAAGCTTTCTTT.

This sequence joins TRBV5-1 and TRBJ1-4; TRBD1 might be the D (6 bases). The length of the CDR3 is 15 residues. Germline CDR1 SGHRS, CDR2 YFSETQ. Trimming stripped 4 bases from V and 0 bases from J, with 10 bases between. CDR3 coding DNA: TGCGCCAGCAGCCCGGACAGCTCAACTAATGAAAAACTGTTTTTT. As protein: CASSPDSSTNEKLFF.

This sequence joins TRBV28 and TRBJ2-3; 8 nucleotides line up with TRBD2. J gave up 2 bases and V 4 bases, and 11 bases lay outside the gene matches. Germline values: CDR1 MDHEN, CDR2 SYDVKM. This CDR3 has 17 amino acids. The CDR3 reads CASSSDLAGAYTDTQYF. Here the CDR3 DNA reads TGTGCCAGCAGTTCAGACCTAGCGGGCGCCTACACAGATACGCAGTATTTT. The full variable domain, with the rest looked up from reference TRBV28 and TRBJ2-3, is DVKVTQSSRYLVKRTGEKVFLECVQDMDHENMFWYRQDPGLGLRLIYFSYDVKMKEKGDIPEGYSVSREKKERFSLILESASTNQTSMYLCASSSDLAGAYTDTQYFGPGTRLTVL.

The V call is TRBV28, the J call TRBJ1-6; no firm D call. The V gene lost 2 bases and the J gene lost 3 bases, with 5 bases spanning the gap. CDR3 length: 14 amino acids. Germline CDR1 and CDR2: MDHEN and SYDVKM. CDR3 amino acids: CASSLTGYNSPLHF. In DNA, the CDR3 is TGTGCCAGCAGTTTAACGGGCTATAATTCACCCCTCCACTTT.

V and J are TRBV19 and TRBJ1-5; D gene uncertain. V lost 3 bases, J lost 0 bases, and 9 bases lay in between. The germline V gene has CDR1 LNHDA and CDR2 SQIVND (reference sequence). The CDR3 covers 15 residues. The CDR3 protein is CASSIIHNSNQPQHF. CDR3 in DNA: TGTGCCAGTAGTATTATCCACAATAGCAATCAGCCCCAGCATTTT.

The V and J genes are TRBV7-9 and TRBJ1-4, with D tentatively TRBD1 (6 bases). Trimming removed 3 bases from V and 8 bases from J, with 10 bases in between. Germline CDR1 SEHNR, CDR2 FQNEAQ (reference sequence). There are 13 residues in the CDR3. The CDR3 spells CASSLGAWEKLFF. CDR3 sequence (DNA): TGTGCCAGCAGCTTGGGGGCGTGGGAAAAACTGTTTTTT.

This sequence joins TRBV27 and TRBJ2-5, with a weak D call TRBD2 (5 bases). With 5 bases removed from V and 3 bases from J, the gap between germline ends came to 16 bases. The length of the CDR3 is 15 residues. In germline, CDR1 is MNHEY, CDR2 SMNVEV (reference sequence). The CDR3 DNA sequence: TGTGCCAGCAGTGCCGTGGACTCCAGAAAAGAGACCCAGTACTTC. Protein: CASSAVDSRKETQYF.

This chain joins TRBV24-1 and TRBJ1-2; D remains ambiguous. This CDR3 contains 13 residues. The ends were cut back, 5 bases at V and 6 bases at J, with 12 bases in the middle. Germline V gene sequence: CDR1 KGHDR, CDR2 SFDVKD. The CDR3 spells CATSVTPLDGYTF. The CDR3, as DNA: TGTGCCACCAGTGTAACACCCCTGGATGGCTACACCTTC.

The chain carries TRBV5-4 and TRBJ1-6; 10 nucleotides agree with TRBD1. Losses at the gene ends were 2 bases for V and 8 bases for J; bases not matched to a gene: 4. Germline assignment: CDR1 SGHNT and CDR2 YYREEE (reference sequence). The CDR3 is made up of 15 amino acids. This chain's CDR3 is CASSFRDRGYSPLHF. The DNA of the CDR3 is TGTGCCAGCAGCTTCCGGGACAGGGGTTATTCACCCCTCCACTTT. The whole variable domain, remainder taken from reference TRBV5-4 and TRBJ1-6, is ETGVTQSPTHLIKTRGQQVTLRCSSQSGHNTVSWYQQALGQGPQFIFQYYREEENGRGNFPPRFSGLQFPNYSSELNVNALELDDSALYLCASSFRDRGYSPLHFGNGTRLTVT.

In DNA, the CDR3 is TGTGCCAGCAGTTACCCCGGGACAGGGTTCTTCTGGGAGCTGTTTTTT. Translating it yields CASSYPGTGFFWELFF. The chain carries TRBV7-9 and TRBJ2-2, with 9 bases identical to TRBD1. Trimming took 6 bases from V and 9 from J; bases not matched to a gene: 14. In germline, CDR1 is SEHNR, CDR2 FQNEAQ (reference sequence). The CDR3 covers 16 residues.

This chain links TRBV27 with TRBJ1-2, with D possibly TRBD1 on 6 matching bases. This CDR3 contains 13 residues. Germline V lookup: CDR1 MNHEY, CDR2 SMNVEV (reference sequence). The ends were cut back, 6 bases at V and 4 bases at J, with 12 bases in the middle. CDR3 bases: TGTGCCAGCAGACACAAGGACAGCTATGGCTACACCTTC. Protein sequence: CASRHKDSYGYTF.

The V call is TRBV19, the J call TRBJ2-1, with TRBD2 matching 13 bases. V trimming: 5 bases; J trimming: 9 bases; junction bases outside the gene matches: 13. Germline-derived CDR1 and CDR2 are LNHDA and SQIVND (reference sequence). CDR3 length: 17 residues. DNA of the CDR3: TGTGCCAGTAGTCCCCGAGGACTAGCGGGAGATGTGAGTGAGCAGTTCTTC. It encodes CASSPRGLAGDVSEQFF.

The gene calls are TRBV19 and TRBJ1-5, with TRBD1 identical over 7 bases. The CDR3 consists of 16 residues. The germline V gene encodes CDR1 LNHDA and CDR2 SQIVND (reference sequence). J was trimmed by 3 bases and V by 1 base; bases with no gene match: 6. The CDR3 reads CASSIVGQGDNQPQHF. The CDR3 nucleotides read TGTGCCAGTAGTATAGTTGGGCAGGGGGACAATCAGCCCCAGCATTTT.

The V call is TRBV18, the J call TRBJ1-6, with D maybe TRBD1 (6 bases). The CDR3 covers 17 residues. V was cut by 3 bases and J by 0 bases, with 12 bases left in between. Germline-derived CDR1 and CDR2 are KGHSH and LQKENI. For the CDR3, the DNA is TGTGCCAGCTCACCGGACAGTCCGTACTCCTATAATTCACCCCTCCACTTT. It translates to CASSPDSPYSYNSPLHF.

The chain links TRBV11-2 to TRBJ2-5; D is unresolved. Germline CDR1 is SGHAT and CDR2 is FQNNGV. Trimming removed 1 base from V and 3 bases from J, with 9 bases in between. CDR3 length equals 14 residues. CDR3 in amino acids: CASSLGLSEETQYF. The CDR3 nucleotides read TGTGCCAGCAGCTTAGGTTTGAGCGAAGAGACCCAGTACTTC.

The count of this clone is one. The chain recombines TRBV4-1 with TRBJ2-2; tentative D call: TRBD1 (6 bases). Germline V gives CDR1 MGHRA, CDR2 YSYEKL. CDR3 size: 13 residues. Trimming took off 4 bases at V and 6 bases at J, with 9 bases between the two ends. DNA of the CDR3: TGCGCCAGCAGCCTAGGGGGTGCCGGGGAGCTGTTTTTT. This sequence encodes CASSLGGAGELFF.

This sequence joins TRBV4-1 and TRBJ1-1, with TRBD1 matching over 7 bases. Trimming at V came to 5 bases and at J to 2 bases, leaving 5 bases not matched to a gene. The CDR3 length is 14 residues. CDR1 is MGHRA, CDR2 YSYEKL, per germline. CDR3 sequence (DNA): TGCGCCAGCAGCTCTACAGGGGTTAACACTGAAGCTTTCTTT. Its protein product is CASSSTGVNTEAFF.